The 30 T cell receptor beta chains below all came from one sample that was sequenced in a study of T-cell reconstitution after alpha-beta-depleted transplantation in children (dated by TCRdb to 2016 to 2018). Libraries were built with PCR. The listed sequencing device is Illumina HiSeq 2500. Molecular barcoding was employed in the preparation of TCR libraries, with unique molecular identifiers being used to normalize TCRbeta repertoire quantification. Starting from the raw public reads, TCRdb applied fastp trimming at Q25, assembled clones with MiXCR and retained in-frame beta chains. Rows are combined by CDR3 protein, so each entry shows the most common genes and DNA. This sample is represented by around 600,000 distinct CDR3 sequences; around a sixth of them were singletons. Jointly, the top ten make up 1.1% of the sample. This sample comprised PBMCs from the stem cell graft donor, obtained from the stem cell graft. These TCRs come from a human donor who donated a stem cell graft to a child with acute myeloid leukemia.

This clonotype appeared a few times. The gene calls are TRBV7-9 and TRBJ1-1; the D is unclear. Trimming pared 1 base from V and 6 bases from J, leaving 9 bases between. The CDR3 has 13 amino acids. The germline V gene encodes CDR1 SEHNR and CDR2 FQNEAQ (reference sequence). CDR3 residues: CASSLGHPPEAFF. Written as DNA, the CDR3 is TGTGCCAGCAGCTTAGGACACCCGCCTGAAGCTTTCTTT. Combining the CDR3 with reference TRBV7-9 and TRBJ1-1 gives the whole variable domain DTGVSQNPRHKITKRGQNVTFRCDPISEHNRLYWYRQTLGQGPEFLTYFQNEAQLEKSRLLSDRFSAERPKGSFSTLEIQRTEQGDSAMYLCASSLGHPPEAFFGQGTRLTVV.

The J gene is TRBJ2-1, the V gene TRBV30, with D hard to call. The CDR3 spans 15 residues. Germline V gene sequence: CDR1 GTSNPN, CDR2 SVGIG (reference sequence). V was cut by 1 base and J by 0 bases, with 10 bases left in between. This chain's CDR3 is CAWSEGVSSYNEQFF. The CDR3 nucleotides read TGTGCCTGGAGTGAAGGTGTCAGCTCCTACAATGAGCAGTTCTTC.

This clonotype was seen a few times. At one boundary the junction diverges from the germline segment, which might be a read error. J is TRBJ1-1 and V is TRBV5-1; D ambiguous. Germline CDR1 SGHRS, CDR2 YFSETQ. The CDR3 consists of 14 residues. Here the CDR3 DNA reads TGCGCCAGCACCCTGGGGAACGTGAATACTGAAGCTTTCTTT. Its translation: CASTLGNVNTEAFF.

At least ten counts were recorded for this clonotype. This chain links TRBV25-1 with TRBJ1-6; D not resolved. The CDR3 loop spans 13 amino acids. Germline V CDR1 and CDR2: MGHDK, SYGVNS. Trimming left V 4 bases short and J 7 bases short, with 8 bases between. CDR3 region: CASSVASNSPLHF. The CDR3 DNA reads TGTGCCAGCAGTGTTGCGTCCAATTCACCCCTCCACTTT.

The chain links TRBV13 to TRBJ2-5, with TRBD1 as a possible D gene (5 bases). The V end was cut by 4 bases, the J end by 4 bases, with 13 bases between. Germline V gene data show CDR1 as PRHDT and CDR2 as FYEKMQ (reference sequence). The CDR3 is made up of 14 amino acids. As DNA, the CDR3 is TGTGCCAGCAGCTCCCGGACAAGGGTAGAGACCCAGTACTTC. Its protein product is CASSSRTRVETQYF.

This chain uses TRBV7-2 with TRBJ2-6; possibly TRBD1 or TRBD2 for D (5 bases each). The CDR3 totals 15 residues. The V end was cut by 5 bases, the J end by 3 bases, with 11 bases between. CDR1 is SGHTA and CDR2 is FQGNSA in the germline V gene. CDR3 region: CASSLGTGGANVLTF. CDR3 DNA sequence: TGTGCCAGCAGCCTCGGGACGGGTGGGGCCAACGTCCTGACTTTC.

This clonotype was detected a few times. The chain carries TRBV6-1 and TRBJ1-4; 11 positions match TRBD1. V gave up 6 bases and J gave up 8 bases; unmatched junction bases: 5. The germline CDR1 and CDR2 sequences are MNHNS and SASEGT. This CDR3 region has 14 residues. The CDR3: CASRDRGRGEKLFF. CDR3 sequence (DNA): TGTGCCAGCAGGGACAGGGGGCGCGGGGAAAAACTGTTTTTT.

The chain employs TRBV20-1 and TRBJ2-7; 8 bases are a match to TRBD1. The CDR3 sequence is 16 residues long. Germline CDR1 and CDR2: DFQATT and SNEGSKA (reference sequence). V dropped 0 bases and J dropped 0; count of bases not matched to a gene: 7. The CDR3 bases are TGCAGTGCTAGAGATCCCCGACAGGGGCACTCCTACGAGCAGTACGTC. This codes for CSARDPRQGHSYEQYV.

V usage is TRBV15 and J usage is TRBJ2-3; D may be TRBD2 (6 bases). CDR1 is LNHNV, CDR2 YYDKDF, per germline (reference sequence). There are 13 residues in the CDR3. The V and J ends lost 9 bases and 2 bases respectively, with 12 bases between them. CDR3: CATRDLYTDTQYF. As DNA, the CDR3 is TGTGCCACGAGGGACTTGTACACAGATACGCAGTATTTT.

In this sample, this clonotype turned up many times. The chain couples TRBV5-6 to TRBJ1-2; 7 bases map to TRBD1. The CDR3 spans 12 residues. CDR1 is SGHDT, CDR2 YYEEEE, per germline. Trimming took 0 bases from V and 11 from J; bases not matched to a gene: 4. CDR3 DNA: TGTGCCAGCAGCTTGGTACAGGGGAAGTACACCTTC. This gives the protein CASSLVQGKYTF.

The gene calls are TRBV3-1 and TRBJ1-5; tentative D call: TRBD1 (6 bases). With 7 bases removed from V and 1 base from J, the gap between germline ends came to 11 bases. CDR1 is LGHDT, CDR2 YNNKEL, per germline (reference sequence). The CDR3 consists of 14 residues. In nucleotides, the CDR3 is TGTGCCAGCACCTACGGGACAAGCAATCAGCCCCAGCATTTT. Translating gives CASTYGTSNQPQHF.

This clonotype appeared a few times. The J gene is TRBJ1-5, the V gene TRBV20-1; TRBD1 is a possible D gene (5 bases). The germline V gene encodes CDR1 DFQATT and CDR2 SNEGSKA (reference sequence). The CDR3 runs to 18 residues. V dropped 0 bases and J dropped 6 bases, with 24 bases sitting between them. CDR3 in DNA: TGCAGTGCTAGAGATCTACATTGGAGAGGGGCAGGGAGTCAGCCCCAGCATTTT. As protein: CSARDLHWRGAGSQPQHF.

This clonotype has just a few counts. The CDR3 DNA is TGCGCCAGCAGCGTGAGGGGGGGCGGCTACACCTTC. Translation gives CASSVRGGGYTF. The gene calls are TRBV5-1 and TRBJ1-2, with a weak D call TRBD1 (6 bases). V dropped 4 bases and J dropped 8 bases, with 12 bases sitting between them. Germline assignment: CDR1 SGHRS and CDR2 YFSETQ. The CDR3 spans 12 residues.

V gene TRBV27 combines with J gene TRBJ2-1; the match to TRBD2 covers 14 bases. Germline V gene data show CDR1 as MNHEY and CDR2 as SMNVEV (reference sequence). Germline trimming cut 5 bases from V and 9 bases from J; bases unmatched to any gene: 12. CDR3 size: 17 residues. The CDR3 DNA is TGTGCCAGCAGTCTACGACTGACTAGCGGGGGGGGAGGTGAGCAGTTCTTC. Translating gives CASSLRLTSGGGGEQFF.

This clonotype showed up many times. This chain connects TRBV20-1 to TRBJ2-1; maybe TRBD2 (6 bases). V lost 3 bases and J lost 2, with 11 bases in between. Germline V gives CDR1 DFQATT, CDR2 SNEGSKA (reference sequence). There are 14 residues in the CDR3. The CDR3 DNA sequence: TGCAGTGCTAGTCGGCGGGGCACCTACAATGAGCAGTTCTTC. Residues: CSASRRGTYNEQFF.

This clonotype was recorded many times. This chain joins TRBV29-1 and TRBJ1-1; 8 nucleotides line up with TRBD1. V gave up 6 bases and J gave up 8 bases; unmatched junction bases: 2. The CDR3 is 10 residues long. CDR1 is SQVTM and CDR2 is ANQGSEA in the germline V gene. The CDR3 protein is CSVRQGEAFF. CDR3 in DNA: TGCAGCGTGAGACAGGGGGAAGCTTTCTTT.

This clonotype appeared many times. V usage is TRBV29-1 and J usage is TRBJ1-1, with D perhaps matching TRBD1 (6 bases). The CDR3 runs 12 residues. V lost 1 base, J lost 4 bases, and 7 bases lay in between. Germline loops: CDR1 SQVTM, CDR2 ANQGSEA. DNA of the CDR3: TGCAGCGTTGAAGGGGGGGCCACTGAAGCTTTCTTT. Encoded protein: CSVEGGATEAFF.

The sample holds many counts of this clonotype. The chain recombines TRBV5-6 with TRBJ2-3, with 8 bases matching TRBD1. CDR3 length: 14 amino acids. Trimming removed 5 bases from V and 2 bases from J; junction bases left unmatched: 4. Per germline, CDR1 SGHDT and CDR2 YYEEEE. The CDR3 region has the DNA TGTGCCAGCAGGACAGGGGAGGTCACAGATACGCAGTATTTT. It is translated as CASRTGEVTDTQYF.

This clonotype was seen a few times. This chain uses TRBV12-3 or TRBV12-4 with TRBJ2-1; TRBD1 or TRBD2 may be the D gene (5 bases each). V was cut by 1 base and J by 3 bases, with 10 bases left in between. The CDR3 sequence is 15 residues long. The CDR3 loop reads CASSLGGSIYNEQFF. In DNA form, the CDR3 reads TGTGCCAGCAGTTTAGGGGGGTCCATCTACAATGAGCAGTTCTTC.

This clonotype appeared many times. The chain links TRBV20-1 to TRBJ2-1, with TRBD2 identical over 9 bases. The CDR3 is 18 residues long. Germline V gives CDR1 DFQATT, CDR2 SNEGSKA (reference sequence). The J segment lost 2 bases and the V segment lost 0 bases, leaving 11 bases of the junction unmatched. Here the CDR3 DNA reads TGCAGTGCTAGAGATCTAACCCGAAGCGGGGGGACCTACAATGAGCAGTTCTTC. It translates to CSARDLTRSGGTYNEQFF.

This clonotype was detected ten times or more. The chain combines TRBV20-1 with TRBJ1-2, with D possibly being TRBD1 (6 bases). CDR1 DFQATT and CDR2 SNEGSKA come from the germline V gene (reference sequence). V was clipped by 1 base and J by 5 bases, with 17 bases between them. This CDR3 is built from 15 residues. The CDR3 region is CSARGGGTLEYGYTF. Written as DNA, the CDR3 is TGCAGTGCTAGAGGTGGCGGGACACTCGAATATGGCTACACCTTC.

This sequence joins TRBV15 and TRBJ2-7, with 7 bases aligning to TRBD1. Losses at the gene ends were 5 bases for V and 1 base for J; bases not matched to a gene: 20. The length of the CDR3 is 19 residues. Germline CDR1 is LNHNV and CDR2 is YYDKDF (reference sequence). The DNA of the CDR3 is TGTGCCACCAGCCAAGACCCCTCCACCCGGACAGGTCCATCCTACGAGCAGTACTTC. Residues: CATSQDPSTRTGPSYEQYF.

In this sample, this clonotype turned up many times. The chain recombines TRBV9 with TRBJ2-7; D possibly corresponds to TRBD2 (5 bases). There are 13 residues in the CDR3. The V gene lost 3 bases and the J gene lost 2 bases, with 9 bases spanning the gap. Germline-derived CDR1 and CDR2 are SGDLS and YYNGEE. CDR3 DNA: TGTGCCAGCAGCGCGGACGGGACCTACGAGCAGTACTTC. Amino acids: CASSADGTYEQYF. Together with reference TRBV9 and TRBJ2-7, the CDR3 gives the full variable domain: DSGVTQTPKHLITATGQRVTLRCSPRSGDLSVYWYQQSLDQGLQFLIQYYNGEERAKGNILERFSAQQFPDLHSELNLSSLELGDSALYFCASSADGTYEQYFGPGTRLTVT.

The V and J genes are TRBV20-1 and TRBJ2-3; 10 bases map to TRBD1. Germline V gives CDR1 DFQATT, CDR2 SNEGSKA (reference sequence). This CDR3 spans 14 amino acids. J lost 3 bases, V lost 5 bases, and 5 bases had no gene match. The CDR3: CSAWDRGGTDTQYF. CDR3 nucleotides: TGCAGTGCTTGGGACAGGGGCGGAACAGATACGCAGTATTTT.

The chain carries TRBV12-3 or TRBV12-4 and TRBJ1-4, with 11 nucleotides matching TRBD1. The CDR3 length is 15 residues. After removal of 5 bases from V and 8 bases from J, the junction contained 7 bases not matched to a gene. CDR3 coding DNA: TGTGCCAGCAGTAAAACGGGACAGGGGGTCGAAAAACTGTTTTTT. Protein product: CASSKTGQGVEKLFF.

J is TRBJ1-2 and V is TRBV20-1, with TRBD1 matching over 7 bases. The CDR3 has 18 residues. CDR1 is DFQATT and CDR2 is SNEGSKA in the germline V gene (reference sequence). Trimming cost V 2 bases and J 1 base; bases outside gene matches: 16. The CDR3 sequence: CSARTPGQTSDLNYGYTF. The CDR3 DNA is TGCAGTGCTAGAACGCCGGGACAGACGAGTGATCTTAACTATGGCTACACCTTC.

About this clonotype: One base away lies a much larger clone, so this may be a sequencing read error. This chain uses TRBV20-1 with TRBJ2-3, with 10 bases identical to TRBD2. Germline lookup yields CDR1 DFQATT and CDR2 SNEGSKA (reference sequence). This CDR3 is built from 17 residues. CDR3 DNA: TGCTGTGCTAGAGATCCTCAAGCGGGGGGGCGGACAGATACGCAGTATTTT. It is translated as CCARDPQAGGRTDTQYF.

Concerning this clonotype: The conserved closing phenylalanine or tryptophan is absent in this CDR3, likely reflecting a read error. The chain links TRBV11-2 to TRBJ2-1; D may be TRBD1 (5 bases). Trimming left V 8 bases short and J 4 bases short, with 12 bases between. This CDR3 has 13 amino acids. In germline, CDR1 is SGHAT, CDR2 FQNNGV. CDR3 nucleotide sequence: TGTGCCAGCGTCGACAGTTTTTACAATGAGCAGTTCTTA. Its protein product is CASVDSFYNEQFL.

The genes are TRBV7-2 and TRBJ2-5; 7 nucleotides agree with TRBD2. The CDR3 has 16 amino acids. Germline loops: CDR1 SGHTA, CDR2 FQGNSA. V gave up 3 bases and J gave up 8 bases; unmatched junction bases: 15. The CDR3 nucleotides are TGTGCCAGCAGCTTGGGAATGACTAGCCCGAGGGGTACCCAGTACTTC. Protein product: CASSLGMTSPRGTQYF.

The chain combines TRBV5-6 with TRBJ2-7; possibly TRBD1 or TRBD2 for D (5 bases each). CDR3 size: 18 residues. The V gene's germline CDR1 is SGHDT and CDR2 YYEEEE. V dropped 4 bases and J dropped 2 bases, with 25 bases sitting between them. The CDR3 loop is CASSPTGTQDEGPYEQYV. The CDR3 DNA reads TGTGCCAGCAGCCCTACCGGGACGCAGGACGAGGGCCCCTACGAGCAGTACGTC.